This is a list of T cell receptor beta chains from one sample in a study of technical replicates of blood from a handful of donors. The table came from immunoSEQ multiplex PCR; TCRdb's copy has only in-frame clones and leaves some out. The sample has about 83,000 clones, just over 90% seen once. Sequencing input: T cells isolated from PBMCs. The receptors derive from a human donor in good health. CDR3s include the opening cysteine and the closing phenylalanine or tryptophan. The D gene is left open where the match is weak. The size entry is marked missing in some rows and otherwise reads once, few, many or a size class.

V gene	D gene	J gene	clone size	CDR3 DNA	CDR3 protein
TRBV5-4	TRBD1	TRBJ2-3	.	TGTGCCAGCAGCCTCGGACAGGGGGCATGGGGAGATACGCAGTATTTT	CASSLGQGAWGDTQYF
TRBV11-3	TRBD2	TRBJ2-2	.	TGTGCCAGCAGCTTACAGGCTAGCGGGCTCACCGGGGAGCTGTTTTTT	CASSLQASGLTGELFF
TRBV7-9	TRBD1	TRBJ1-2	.	TGTGCCAGCAGCTCTGGACAGGTCTATGGCTACACCTTC	CASSSGQVYGYTF
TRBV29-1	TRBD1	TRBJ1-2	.	TGCAGCGCTCCCGGGACAGGCCCCTATGGCTACACCTTC	CSAPGTGPYGYTF
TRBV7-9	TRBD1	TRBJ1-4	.	TGTGCCAGCAGCTCTCGACAGGGGCGGGGTGAAAAACTGTTTTTT	CASSSRQGRGEKLFF
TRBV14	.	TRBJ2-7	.	TGTGCCAGCAGCCTGTTCACTGGCGGGCCGTCCTACGAGCAGTACTTC	CASSLFTGGPSYEQYF
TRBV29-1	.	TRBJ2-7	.	TGCAGCGTACTGACAGGGAGGTACGAGCAGTACTTC	CSVLTGRYEQYF
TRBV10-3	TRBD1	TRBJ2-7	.	TGTGCCATCATGACCCAGGGGGCACACGAGCAGTACTTC	CAIMTQGAHEQYF
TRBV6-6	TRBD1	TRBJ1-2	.	TGTGCCAGCAGTCGACAGGGCAACTATGGCTACACCTTC	CASSRQGNYGYTF
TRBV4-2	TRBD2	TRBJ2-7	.	TGTGCCAGCAGCCAAGAACTAGCGGAAGAGCAGTACTTC	CASSQELAEEQYF
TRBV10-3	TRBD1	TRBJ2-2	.	TGTGCCATCAGTGATGACCGATTCGAACAGGGGGCCGGGGAGCTGTTTTTT	CAISDDRFEQGAGELFF
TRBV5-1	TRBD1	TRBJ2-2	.	TGCGCCAGCAGCTCTACGGGACAGGGAGTGGCCGGGGAGCTGTTTTTT	CASSSTGQGVAGELFF
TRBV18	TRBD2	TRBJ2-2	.	TGTGCCAGCTCATTCAGGGATCCCGGGACTAGCGGGATGAACACCGGGGAGCTGTTTTTT	CASSFRDPGTSGMNTGELFF
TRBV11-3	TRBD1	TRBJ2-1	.	TGTGCCAGCAGCTCGGACAGGTACAATGAGCAGTTCTTC	CASSSDRYNEQFF
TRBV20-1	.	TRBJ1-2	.	TGCAGTGCTAGGACTCTTGGCTACACCTTC	CSARTLGYTF
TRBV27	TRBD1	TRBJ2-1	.	TGTGCCAGCAGTTTAGGGGCAGGGGGCTTCTCCTACAATGAGCAGTTCTTC	CASSLGAGGFSYNEQFF
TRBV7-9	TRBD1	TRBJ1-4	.	TGTGCCAGCAGCTTCGGTTGGACAGGCAAAAGTGAAAAACTGTTTTTT	CASSFGWTGKSEKLFF
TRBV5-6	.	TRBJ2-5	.	TGTGCCAGCAGCTTTCGGGAGACCCAGTACTTC	CASSFRETQYF
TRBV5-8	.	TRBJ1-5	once	TGTGCCAGCAGCTTGCGGGGAGAGTTTAGCAATCAGCCCCAGCATTTT	CASSLRGEFSNQPQHF
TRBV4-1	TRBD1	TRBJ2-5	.	TGCGCCAGCAGCCAAGTGGGGACAGGGGGCATCGAGACCCAGTACTTC	CASSQVGTGGIETQYF
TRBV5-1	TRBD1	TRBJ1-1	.	TGCGCCAGCAGCTTGCCCGGGACAGGGGGAGGGGGGACTGAAGCTTTCTTT	CASSLPGTGGGGTEAFF
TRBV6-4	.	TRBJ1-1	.	TGTGCCAGCAGGGGCAGGGGAAAGGGTGAAGCTTTCTTT	CASRGRGKGEAFF
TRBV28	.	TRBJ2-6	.	TGTGCCAGCAGTAAAACAGACAGGTGGGCCAACGTCCTGACTTTC	CASSKTDRWANVLTF
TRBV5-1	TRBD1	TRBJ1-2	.	TGCGCCAGCAGCTTGGCCCCCACGGGACAGGGTTTTTCTATCGGCTACACCTTC	CASSLAPTGQGFSIGYTF
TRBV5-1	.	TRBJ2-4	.	TGCGCCAGCAGCTTGGCCAGAGCGGGACAGGACATTCAGTACTTC	CASSLARAGQDIQYF
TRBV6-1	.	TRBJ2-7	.	TGTGCCAGCCAGCGGTTTTTCTGGGAGCAGTACTTC	CASQRFFWEQYF
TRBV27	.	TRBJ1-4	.	TGTGCCAGCAGTTTATCCATCGGGTTGACTAATGAAAAACTGTTTTTT	CASSLSIGLTNEKLFF
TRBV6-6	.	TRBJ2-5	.	TGTGCCAGCATGAGGGGGGGAGAGACCCAGTACTTC	CASMRGGETQYF
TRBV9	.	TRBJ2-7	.	TGTGCCAGCAGCGTAGGGGCGGGGACCTACGAGCAGTACTTC	CASSVGAGTYEQYF